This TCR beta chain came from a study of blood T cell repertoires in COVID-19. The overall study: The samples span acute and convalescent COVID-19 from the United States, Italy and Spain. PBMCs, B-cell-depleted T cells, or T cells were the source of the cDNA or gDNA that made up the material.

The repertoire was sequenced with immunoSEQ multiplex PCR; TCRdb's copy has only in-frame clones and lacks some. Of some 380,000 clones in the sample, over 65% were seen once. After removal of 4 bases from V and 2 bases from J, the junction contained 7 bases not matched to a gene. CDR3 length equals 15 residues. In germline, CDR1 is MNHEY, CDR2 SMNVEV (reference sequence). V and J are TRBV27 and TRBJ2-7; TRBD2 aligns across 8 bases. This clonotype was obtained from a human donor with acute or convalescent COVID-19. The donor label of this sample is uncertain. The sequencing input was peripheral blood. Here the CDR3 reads CASSSPGGATYEQYF. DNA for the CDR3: TGTGCCAGCAGTTCCCCCGGGGGGGCCACCTACGAGCAGTACTTC.